Listed below are T cell receptor beta chains from one sample, sequenced in a study of Graves' ophthalmopathy and Graves' hyperthyroidism. TCRdb used MiXCR to reprocess the multiplex PCR reads, holding one entry per CDR3 protein. The data show 600,000 to 650,000 distinct CDR3 sequences, 22% seen once. Sequences were obtained from peripheral blood. The receptors originated from a young woman with stable Graves' hyperthyroidism. Some clones in this sample may be carry-over from other donors' samples. Both conserved end residues are part of each CDR3. The order of the fields is J gene, clone size, V gene, D gene, CDR3 protein, CDR3 DNA. A D gene is named only where the DNA matches it firmly. The size field is filled for only some rows; it gives once, few, many or a size class.

>TRBJ2-5|-|TRBV25-1|TRBD1
CASSHGTVYQETQYF
TGTGCCAGCAGTCACGGGACAGTGTACCAAGAGACCCAGTACTTC
>TRBJ2-7|few|TRBV5-6|TRBD1
CASSPWTGSYEQYF
TGTGCCAGCAGCCCTTGGACAGGGAGCTACGAGCAGTACTTC
>TRBJ1-2|many|TRBV27|TRBD1
CASAHRGSGYTF
TGTGCCAGCGCCCACAGGGGAAGTGGCTACACCTTC
>TRBJ1-2|many|TRBV7-3|-
CASSLFGSYGYTF
TGTGCCAGCAGCTTATTCGGCTCTTATGGCTACACCTTC
>TRBJ1-3|many|TRBV4-1|-
CASSQETEVGNTIYF
TGCGCCAGCAGCCAAGAGACAGAGGTTGGAAACACCATATATTTT
>TRBJ2-7|many|TRBV29-1|-
CSVEEGGYEQYF
TGCAGCGTTGAAGAAGGGGGCTACGAGCAGTACTTC
>TRBJ2-5|-|TRBV20-1|-
CSARGVIQETQYF
TGCAGTGCTAGAGGTGTAATCCAAGAGACCCAGTACTTC
>TRBJ1-6|many|TRBV6-5|-
CASRRGGLLVSYNSPLHF
TGTGCCAGCAGGCGGGGCGGGCTTCTGGTGTCCTATAATTCACCCCTCCACTTT
>TRBJ2-7|-|TRBV4-2|TRBD1
CASSQYRGSYEQYF
TGTGCCAGCAGCCAATACAGGGGATCCTACGAGCAGTACTTC
>TRBJ1-1|many|TRBV6-5|TRBD1
CASRGGTGVSEAFF
TGTGCCAGCAGGGGCGGGACAGGGGTATCTGAAGCTTTCTTT
>TRBJ1-3|-|TRBV28|-
CASSYRQAHSGNTIYF
TGTGCCAGCAGTTACCGACAGGCCCACTCTGGAAACACCATATATTTT
>TRBJ1-2|few|TRBV12-3/TRBV12-4|TRBD1
CASSSLQGGDGYTF
TGTGCCAGCAGTTCCCTACAGGGGGGTGATGGCTACACCTTC
>TRBJ2-7|-|TRBV12-3/TRBV12-4|TRBD2
CASSLGAGATGEQYF
TGTGCCAGCAGTTTAGGAGCGGGGGCCACCGGGGAGCAGTACTTC
>TRBJ2-4|many|TRBV11-2|TRBD1
CASNPGTGSTLAKNIQYF
TGTGCCAGCAACCCCGGGACAGGGAGTACACTAGCCAAAAACATTCAGTACTTC
>TRBJ2-5|-|TRBV20-1|-
CSARVRGRETQYF
TGCAGTGCTAGAGTACGGGGAAGGGAGACCCAGTACTTC
>TRBJ1-2|many|TRBV20-1|-
CSARGTDNYGYTF
TGCAGTGCTAGAGGGACAGATAACTATGGCTACACCTTC
>TRBJ2-5|few|TRBV10-1|TRBD1
CASSEDRAETQYF
TGCGCCAGCAGTGAAGACAGGGCAGAGACCCAGTACTTC
>TRBJ1-5|-|TRBV19|-
CASSITRDGQPQHF
TGTGCCAGTAGTATTACCAGGGACGGACAGCCCCAGCATTTT
>TRBJ1-1|many|TRBV13|-
CASSLGPGPNTEAFF
TGTGCCAGCAGCTTGGGCCCAGGGCCGAACACTGAAGCTTTCTTT
>TRBJ1-5|many|TRBV6-2/TRBV6-3|-
CASRDGGGNQPQHF
TGTGCCAGCAGGGATGGGGGTGGCAATCAGCCCCAGCATTTT
>TRBJ1-2|-|TRBV11-2|TRBD1
CASSSGQGAEYGYTF
TGTGCCAGCAGCTCGGGACAGGGGGCTGAGTATGGCTACACCTTC
>TRBJ1-2|many|TRBV13|-
CASSLGLGKNYGYTF
TGTGCCAGCAGCTTAGGCCTGGGGAAAAACTATGGCTACACCTTC
>TRBJ2-7|-|TRBV2|-
CASSETPGDFSYGQYF
TGTGCCAGCAGTGAAACCCCAGGGGATTTCTCCTACGGGCAGTACTTC
>TRBJ2-2|many|TRBV9|TRBD1
CASQGGANTGELFF
TGTGCCTCTCAAGGGGGCGCGAACACCGGGGAGCTGTTTTTT
>TRBJ2-7|-|TRBV18|TRBD1
CASSPQGQLTGGEQYF
TGTGCCAGCTCACCTCAGGGACAGTTAACCGGCGGGGAGCAGTACTTC
>TRBJ1-3|many|TRBV28|-
CASSSTGGLPSGNTIYF
TGTGCCAGCAGTTCCACGGGGGGGCTGCCCTCTGGAAACACCATATATTTT
>TRBJ1-1|-|TRBV12-3/TRBV12-4|-
CASSPIPTQADTEAFF
TGTGCCAGCAGTCCAATTCCCACACAGGCGGACACTGAAGCTTTCTTT
>TRBJ1-2|many|TRBV20-1|-
CSASEEIYGYTF
TGCAGTGCGAGTGAGGAAATCTATGGCTACACCTTC
>TRBJ1-2|few|TRBV29-1|TRBD1
CSVVSGGYGYTF
TGCAGCGTTGTTTCAGGGGGCTATGGCTACACCTTC
>TRBJ2-6|once|TRBV6-1|TRBD1
CASRGQGVSGANVLTF
TGTGCCAGCAGGGGACAGGGGGTATCTGGGGCCAACGTCCTGACTTTC
>TRBJ1-2|many|TRBV3-1|TRBD1
CASSQGQGYGYTF
TGTGCCAGCAGTCAAGGACAGGGATATGGCTACACCTTC
>TRBJ2-2|many|TRBV2|TRBD2
CASRVGRADTGELFF
TGTGCCAGCAGGGTCGGGAGGGCCGACACCGGGGAGCTGTTTTTT
>TRBJ2-6|few|TRBV3-1|-
CASSSHLGKVDSGANVLTF
TGTGCCAGCAGCTCCCATCTAGGGAAGGTAGACTCTGGGGCCAACGTCCTGACTTTC
>TRBJ2-7|many|TRBV20-1|TRBD1
CSANREGTGSYEQYF
TGCAGTGCTAACCGCGAGGGGACAGGAAGTTACGAGCAGTACTTC
>TRBJ2-7|-|TRBV11-1|-
CASSLVPDGGRNEQYF
TGTGCCAGCAGCTTAGTTCCGGACGGGGGGCGGAACGAGCAGTACTTC
>TRBJ2-2|-|TRBV20-1|TRBD2
CSARDQPASGGNTGELFF
TGCAGTGCTAGAGATCAACCGGCTAGCGGGGGGAACACCGGGGAGCTGTTTTTT
>TRBJ2-2|many|TRBV7-2|-
CASSLQGTTGELFF
TGTGCCAGCAGCTTACAGGGTACCACCGGGGAGCTGTTTTTT
>TRBJ1-1|-|TRBV3-1|-
CASSLRTFNTEAFF
TGTGCCAGCAGCCTTCGGACTTTCAACACTGAAGCTTTCTTT
>TRBJ1-2|many|TRBV9|TRBD1
CASSRDPGQGGYGYTF
TGTGCCAGCAGCCGTGACCCGGGACAGGGAGGCTATGGCTACACCTTC
>TRBJ1-1|many|TRBV4-1|-
CASSQEGTVGTEAFF
TGCGCCAGCAGCCAAGAAGGCACTGTGGGCACTGAAGCTTTCTTT
>TRBJ2-5|many|TRBV7-3|TRBD2
CASSLSGLAGVETQYF
TGTGCCAGCAGCTTATCGGGACTAGCGGGAGTAGAGACCCAGTACTTC
>TRBJ1-2|many|TRBV6-1|-
CASRPPSGLSDYGYTF
TGTGCCAGCAGACCACCGTCCGGACTGAGCGACTATGGCTACACCTTC
>TRBJ1-1|-|TRBV20-1|-
CSAWADGAEAFF
TGCAGTGCATGGGCCGATGGGGCTGAAGCTTTCTTT
>TRBJ2-7|-|TRBV28|-
CASSSPGIEAYEQYF
TGTGCCAGCAGTTCCCCGGGCATAGAAGCCTACGAGCAGTACTTC
>TRBJ1-2|-|TRBV28|TRBD1
CASSLIGTGGANGYTF
TGTGCCAGCAGTTTAATTGGGACAGGGGGAGCCAACGGCTACACCTTC
>TRBJ2-5|once|TRBV25-1|TRBD2
CASGERGAWETQYF
TGTGCCAGTGGGGAGCGGGGGGCATGGGAGACCCAGTACTTC
>TRBJ1-1|many|TRBV6-4|TRBD1
CASRPREAGGLGNTEAFF
TGTGCCAGCAGACCGCGGGAGGCAGGGGGTTTGGGGAACACTGAAGCTTTCTTT
>TRBJ1-2|many|TRBV6-1|-
CASSRTGWTDGYTF
TGTGCCAGCAGCCGAACAGGGTGGACAGATGGCTACACCTTC
>TRBJ1-2|many|TRBV12-3/TRBV12-4|-
CASSLVPGNNYGYTF
TGTGCCAGCAGTTTAGTTCCGGGTAATAACTATGGCTACACCTTC
>TRBJ1-3|few|TRBV2|TRBD1
CASSFGQGASGNTIYF
TGTGCCAGCAGTTTCGGACAGGGAGCTTCTGGAAACACCATATATTTT
>TRBJ2-7|many|TRBV12-3/TRBV12-4|-
CASSFARSSYEQYF
TGTGCCAGCAGTTTCGCCCGTTCCTCCTACGAGCAGTACTTC
>TRBJ2-7|-|TRBV10-3|-
CAISESGVAPYEQYF
TGTGCCATCAGTGAGTCGGGAGTAGCTCCCTACGAGCAGTACTTC
>TRBJ1-6|many|TRBV6-2/TRBV6-3|-
CASNLDGLGSPLHF
TGTGCCAGCAATCTGGACGGGCTTGGTTCACCCCTCCACTTT
>TRBJ2-7|-|TRBV12-3/TRBV12-4|-
CASSLTGSPGEQYF
TGTGCCAGCAGCCTGACAGGATCACCGGGGGAGCAGTACTTC